The rows below give T cell receptor beta chains drawn from one sample of a study of T-cell reconstitution after alpha-beta-depleted transplantation in children. TCRdb independently ran MiXCR on the PCR reads; one entry per CDR3 protein. Of a few hundred thousand distinct CDR3 sequences in the sample, roughly a quarter are singletons; the top ten hold around a third. Sequencing used PBMCs, obtained before TCRalphabeta/CD19-depleted stem cell transplant. All receptors derive from a boy younger than two with Wiskott-Aldrich syndrome, due to receive a stem cell transplant. The CDR3 runs from the conserved cysteine through the conserved F or W. A D gene is named only where the DNA matches it firmly. Part of the rows lack a size; the others show once, few, many or a class for expanded clones.

j_gene | d_gene | v_gene | abundance | CDR3aa | CDR3nt
TRBJ2-5 | NA | TRBV11-2 | NA | CASSPQGGDQETQYF | TGTGCCAGCAGCCCACAGGGAGGAGACCAAGAGACCCAGTACTTC
TRBJ2-1 | NA | TRBV7-2 | few | CASSFEPSTYNEQFF | TGTGCCAGCAGCTTTGAGCCCAGTACCTACAATGAGCAGTTCTTC
TRBJ1-1 | TRBD1 | TRBV10-3 | few | CAISESRQGETEAFF | TGTGCCATCAGTGAGTCGAGACAGGGGGAAACTGAAGCTTTCTTT
TRBJ2-7 | NA | TRBV7-9 | few | CASSLVGVPAYEQYF | TGTGCCAGCAGCTTAGTAGGGGTCCCGGCCTACGAGCAGTACTTC
TRBJ2-3 | TRBD1 | TRBV6-1 | few | CASRWGQGPDTQYF | TGTGCCAGCAGATGGGGACAGGGTCCAGATACGCAGTATTTT
TRBJ2-3 | NA | TRBV20-1 | few | CSASYQTVDTQYF | TGCAGTGCTAGCTACCAAACAGTGGATACGCAGTATTTT
TRBJ1-5 | TRBD1 | TRBV20-1 | NA | CSAREVGGQGGNQPQHF | TGCAGTGCTAGAGAGGTAGGAGGACAGGGAGGCAATCAGCCCCAGCATTTT
TRBJ2-7 | TRBD2 | TRBV5-1 | few | CASSLLAGRVYEQYF | TGCGCCAGCAGCCTATTAGCAGGGAGGGTCTACGAGCAGTACTTC
TRBJ2-1 | NA | TRBV29-1 | NA | CTAEGAYNEQFF | TGCACCGCAGAAGGGGCATACAATGAGCAGTTCTTC
TRBJ2-5 | TRBD1 | TRBV24-1 | NA | CATSEPGTGGTQYF | TGTGCCACCAGTGAACCCGGGACAGGAGGGACCCAGTACTTC
TRBJ2-6 | NA | TRBV2 | few | CASSDISGANVLTF | TGTGCCAGCAGTGATATCTCTGGGGCCAACGTCCTGACTTTC
TRBJ2-1 | NA | TRBV4-1 | NA | CASSKLLAEGYNEQFF | TGCGCCAGCAGCAAGTTACTAGCAGAGGGGTACAATGAGCAGTTCTTC
TRBJ2-3 | TRBD2 | TRBV12-3/TRBV12-4 | few | CASSWSGSDTQYF | TGTGCCAGCAGTTGGAGCGGGAGTGATACGCAGTATTTT
TRBJ2-5 | TRBD1 | TRBV5-4 | few | CASSWTGGQETQYF | TGTGCCAGCAGTTGGACAGGGGGACAAGAGACCCAGTACTTC
TRBJ2-5 | NA | TRBV5-1 | few | CASSLVRKETQYF | TGCGCCAGCAGCTTGGTAAGGAAAGAGACCCAGTACTTC
TRBJ2-1 | TRBD2 | TRBV5-1 | NA | CASSRTSGSWSSYNEQFF | TGCGCCAGCAGTAGGACTAGCGGGAGTTGGAGCTCCTACAATGAGCAGTTCTTC